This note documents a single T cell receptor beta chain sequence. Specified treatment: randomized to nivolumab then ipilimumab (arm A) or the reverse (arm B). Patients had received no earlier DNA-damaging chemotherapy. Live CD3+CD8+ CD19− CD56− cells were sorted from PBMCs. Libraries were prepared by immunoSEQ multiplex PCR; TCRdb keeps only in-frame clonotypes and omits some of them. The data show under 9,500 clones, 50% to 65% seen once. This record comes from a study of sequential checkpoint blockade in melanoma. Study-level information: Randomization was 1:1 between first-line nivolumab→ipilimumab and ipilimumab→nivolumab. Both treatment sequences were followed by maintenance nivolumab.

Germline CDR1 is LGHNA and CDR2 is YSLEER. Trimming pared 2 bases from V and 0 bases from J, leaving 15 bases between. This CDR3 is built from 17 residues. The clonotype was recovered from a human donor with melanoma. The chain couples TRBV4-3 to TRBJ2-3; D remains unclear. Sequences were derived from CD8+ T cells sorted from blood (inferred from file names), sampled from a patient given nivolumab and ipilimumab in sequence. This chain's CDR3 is CASSQSARLASTDTQYF. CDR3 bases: TGCGCCAGCAGCCAATCGGCCAGACTTGCTAGCACAGATACGCAGTATTTT.